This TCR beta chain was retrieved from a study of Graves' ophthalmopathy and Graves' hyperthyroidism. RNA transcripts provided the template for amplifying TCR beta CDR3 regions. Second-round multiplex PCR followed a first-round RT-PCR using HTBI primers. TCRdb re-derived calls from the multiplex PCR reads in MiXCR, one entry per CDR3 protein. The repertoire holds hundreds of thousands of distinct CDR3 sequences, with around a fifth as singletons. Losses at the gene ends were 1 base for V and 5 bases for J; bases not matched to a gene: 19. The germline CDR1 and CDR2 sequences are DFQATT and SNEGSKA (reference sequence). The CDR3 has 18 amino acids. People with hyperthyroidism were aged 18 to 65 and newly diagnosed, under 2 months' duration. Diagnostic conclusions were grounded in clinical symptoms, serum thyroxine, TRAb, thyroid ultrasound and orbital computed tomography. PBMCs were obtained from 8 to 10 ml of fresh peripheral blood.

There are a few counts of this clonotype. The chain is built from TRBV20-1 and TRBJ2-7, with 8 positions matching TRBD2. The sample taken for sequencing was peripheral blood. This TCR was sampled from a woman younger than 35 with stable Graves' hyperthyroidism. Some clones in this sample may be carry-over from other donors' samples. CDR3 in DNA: TGCAGTGCTAGAGCGGGAGGGCCGGGTAGGGGTCCACTCCACGAGCAGTACTTC. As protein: CSARAGGPGRGPLHEQYF.